This T cell receptor beta chain was sequenced for a study of blood T cell repertoires in COVID-19. This CDR3 is 16 amino acids long. V dropped 4 bases and J dropped 2; count of bases not matched to a gene: 3. In germline, CDR1 is KGHDR, CDR2 SFDVKD. Libraries were prepared by immunoSEQ multiplex PCR; TCRdb keeps only in-frame clonotypes and omits some of them. Of 200,000 or so clones listed, around 85% are singletons. This TCR was recovered from a man in his fifties or sixties with acute or convalescent COVID-19. V usage is TRBV24-1 and J usage is TRBJ2-1, with 11 bases fitting TRBD2. The sample was peripheral blood. The CDR3 bases are TGTGCCACCAGTGAGCCTAGCGGGAGGACCTACAATGAGCAGTTCTTC. It translates to CATSEPSGRTYNEQFF.